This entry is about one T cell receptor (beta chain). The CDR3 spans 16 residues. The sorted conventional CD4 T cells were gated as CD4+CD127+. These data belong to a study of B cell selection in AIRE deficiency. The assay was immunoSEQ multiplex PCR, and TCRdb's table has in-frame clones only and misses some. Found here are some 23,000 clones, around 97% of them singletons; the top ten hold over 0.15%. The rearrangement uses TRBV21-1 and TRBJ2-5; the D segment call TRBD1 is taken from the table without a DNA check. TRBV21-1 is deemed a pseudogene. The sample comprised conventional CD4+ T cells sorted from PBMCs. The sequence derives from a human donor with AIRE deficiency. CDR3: CASSKVVGQGQETQYF. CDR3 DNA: TGTGCCAGCAGCAAAGTTGTTGGACAGGGACAAGAGACCCAGTACTTC.